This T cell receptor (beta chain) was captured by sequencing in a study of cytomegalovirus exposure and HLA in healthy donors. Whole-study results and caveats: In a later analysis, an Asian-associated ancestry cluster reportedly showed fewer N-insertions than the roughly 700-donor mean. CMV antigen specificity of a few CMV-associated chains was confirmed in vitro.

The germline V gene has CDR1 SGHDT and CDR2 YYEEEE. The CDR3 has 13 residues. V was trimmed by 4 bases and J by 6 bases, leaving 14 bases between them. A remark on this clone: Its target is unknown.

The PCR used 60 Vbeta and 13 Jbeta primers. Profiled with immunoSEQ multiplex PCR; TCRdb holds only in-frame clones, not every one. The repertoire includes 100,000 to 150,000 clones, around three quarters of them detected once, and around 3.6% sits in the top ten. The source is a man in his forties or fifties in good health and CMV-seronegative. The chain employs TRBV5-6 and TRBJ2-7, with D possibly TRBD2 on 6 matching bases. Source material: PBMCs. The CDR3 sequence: CASSRDSNSEQYF. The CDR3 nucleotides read TGTGCCAGCAGCCGGGACTCCAACTCCGAGCAGTACTTC.